The 2 T cell receptor beta chains below come from one sample, sequenced in a study of blood T cells in healthy people across ages (dated by TCRdb to the mid-2010s). Libraries were built with 5' RACE. Sequenced using an Illumina HiSeq 2500. A second PCR of roughly 7 to 11 cycles was run with a J-beta primer mix and a sample-barcoded 5' primer. TCRdb applied fastp at Q25 and MiXCR to the public reads, then kept only in-frame beta chains. Every distinct CDR3 protein forms one entry, paired with its most common genes and DNA. The sample profile shows some 900,000 distinct CDR3 sequences; around 28% of them were found once. The ten largest clones take up 17% of the sample. The sequenced material came from blood. The source of these receptors is an elderly woman in good health.

In its sample, this clonotype was seen many times. The genes are TRBV3-1 and TRBJ2-1, with 12 bases identical to TRBD1. V lost 4 bases, J lost 9 bases, and 7 bases stayed unmatched. Per the germline V gene, CDR1 is LGHDT and CDR2 is YNNKEL (reference sequence). The CDR3 is made up of 15 amino acids. DNA for the CDR3: TGTGCCAGCAGCCGGGGGACAGGGGGCTGGAGTGAGCAGTTCTTC. This sequence encodes CASSRGTGGWSEQFF.

As for this clonotype: Being one base from a much bigger clone, this may be a read error. V is TRBV20-1 and J is TRBJ2-7; tentatively, D is TRBD1 (6 bases). The CDR3 is made up of 14 amino acids. Trimming removed 3 bases from V and 7 bases from J, with 19 bases in between. The germline V gene encodes CDR1 DFQATT and CDR2 SNEGSKA (reference sequence). The chain's CDR3 is CSARGRGYRNEQYF. The CDR3, as DNA: TGCAGTGCTAGGGGCAGGGGTTATCGAAATGAGCAGTACTTC.